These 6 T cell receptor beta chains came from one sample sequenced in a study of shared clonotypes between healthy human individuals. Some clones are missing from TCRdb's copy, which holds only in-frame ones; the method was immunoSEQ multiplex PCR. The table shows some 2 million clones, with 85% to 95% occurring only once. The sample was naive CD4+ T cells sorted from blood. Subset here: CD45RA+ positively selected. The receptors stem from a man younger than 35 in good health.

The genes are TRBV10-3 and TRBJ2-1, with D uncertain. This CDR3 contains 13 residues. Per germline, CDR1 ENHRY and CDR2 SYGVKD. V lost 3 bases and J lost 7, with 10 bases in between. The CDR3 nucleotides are TGTGCCATCAGTGACGGGTCCCCGAATGAGCAGTTCTTC. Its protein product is CAISDGSPNEQFF.

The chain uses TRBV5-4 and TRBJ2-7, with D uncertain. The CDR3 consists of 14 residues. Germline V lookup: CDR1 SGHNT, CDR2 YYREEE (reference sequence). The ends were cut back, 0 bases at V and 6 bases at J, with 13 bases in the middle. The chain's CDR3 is CASSLGSIGSEQYF. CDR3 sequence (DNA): TGTGCCAGCAGCTTGGGGTCAATCGGCAGCGAGCAGTACTTC.

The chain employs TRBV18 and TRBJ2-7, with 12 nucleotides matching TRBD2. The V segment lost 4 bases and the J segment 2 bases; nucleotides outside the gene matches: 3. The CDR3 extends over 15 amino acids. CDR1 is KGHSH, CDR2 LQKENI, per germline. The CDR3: CASSRLAGVAYEQYF. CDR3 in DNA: TGTGCCAGCTCACGACTAGCGGGGGTAGCCTACGAGCAGTACTTC.

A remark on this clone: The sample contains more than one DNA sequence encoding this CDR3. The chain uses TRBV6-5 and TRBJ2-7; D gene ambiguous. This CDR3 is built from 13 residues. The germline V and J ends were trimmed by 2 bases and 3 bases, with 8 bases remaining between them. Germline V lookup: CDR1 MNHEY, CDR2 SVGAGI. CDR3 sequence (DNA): TGTGCCAGCAGTTACGGGCCTGACTACGAGCAGTACTTC. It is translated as CASSYGPDYEQYF.

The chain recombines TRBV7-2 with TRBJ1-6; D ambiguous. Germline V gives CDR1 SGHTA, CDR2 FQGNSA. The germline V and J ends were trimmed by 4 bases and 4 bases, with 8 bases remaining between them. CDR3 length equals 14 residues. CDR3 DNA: TGTGCCAGCAGCTCCCGACCTTATAATTCACCCCTCCACTTT. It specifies CASSSRPYNSPLHF. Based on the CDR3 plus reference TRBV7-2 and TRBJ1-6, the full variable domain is GAGVSQSPSNKVTEKGKDVELRCDPISGHTALYWYRQSLGQGLEFLIYFQGNSAPDKSGLPSDRFSAERTGGSVSTLTIQRTQQEDSAVYLCASSSRPYNSPLHFGNGTRLTVT.

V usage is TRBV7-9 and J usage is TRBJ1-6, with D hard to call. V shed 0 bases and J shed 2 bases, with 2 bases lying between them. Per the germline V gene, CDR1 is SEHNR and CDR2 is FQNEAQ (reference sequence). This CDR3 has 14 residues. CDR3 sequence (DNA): TGTGCCAGCAGCTTAGCGGCCTATAATTCACCCCTCCACTTT. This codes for CASSLAAYNSPLHF.